This TCR beta chain appears in the sequencing data of a study of blood T cell repertoires in COVID-19. The cohort comprised adults aged roughly 18 to 95 years residing in around 25 US areas. The study assigned cohorts using participant-reported clinical history. Among Cohort 3 donors, those recovered had two negative PCRs, clearance, or symptom resolution. How the authors handled the data: Researchers report that nucleated cell counts were estimated from reference gene primer amplification. Libraries were prepared by immunoSEQ multiplex PCR; TCRdb keeps only in-frame clonotypes and omits some of them. The V and J calls and clone size were taken over from that table, and D and trimming were inferred from the DNA. Among fewer than 400,000 clones listed, approximately 90% were seen once. The CDR3 loop spans 15 amino acids. The ends were cut back, 4 bases at V and 2 bases at J, with 15 bases in the middle. Germline lookup yields CDR1 MGHRA and CDR2 YSYEKL.

The rearrangement links TRBV4-1 to TRBJ2-7; perhaps TRBD1 as D (6 bases). Sample: PBMCs or T cells enriched from blood (not recorded which). The receptor's source is a man aged 25-45 years who had recovered from COVID-19. CDR3 amino acids: CASSPSAQGTYEQYF. In DNA form, the CDR3 reads TGCGCCAGCAGCCCCTCCGCACAGGGCACCTACGAGCAGTACTTC.